Below, 27 T cell receptor beta chains from the same sample are listed, as sequenced in a study of OX40 agonist ivuxolimab in advanced cancers. Method: immunoSEQ multiplex PCR; TCRdb's copy keeps in-frame clones and lacks some. The sample holds around 67,000 clones, about 84% seen once. Source: CD4+ or CD8+ T cells sorted from blood, taken in a trial of the OX40 agonist ivuxolimab. These receptors were obtained from an adult with an advanced solid tumor such as melanoma, head and neck, liver or kidney cancer.

This chain uses TRBV2 with TRBJ2-5; D may be TRBD1 (5 bases). The CDR3 is 13 residues long. Germline values: CDR1 SNHLY, CDR2 FYNNEI. Trimming took 6 bases from V and 5 from J, leaving 13 bases between them. The CDR3 nucleotides read TGTGCCAGCAGGGGGCAAAAGGGGGAGACCCAGTACTTC. Its protein is CASRGQKGETQYF.

The chain links TRBV6-5 to TRBJ1-1, with D possibly matching TRBD1 (5 bases). Germline CDR1 MNHEY, CDR2 SVGAGI. V shed 0 bases and J shed 4 bases, with 9 bases lying between them. This CDR3 is built from 14 residues. CDR3: CASSYSGRSTEAFF. DNA for the CDR3: TGTGCCAGCAGTTACTCGGGACGGAGCACTGAAGCTTTCTTT.

The chain carries TRBV7-9 and TRBJ2-7, with TRBD1 identical over 9 bases. The CDR3 is 16 residues long. CDR1 is SEHNR and CDR2 is FQNEAQ in the germline V gene (reference sequence). Trimming cost V 5 bases and J 5 bases; bases outside gene matches: 13. For the CDR3, the DNA is TGTGCCAGCAGCCTCCGGGACAGGGATCCTTTCGACGAGCAGTACTTC. It codes for CASSLRDRDPFDEQYF.

Worth noting for this clone: An end of the junction differs from the germline gene, which may be a read error. The chain has TRBV5-5 and TRBJ1-1, with 9 bases fitting TRBD1. Per germline, CDR1 SGHKS and CDR2 YYEKEE (reference sequence). The CDR3 sequence is 15 residues long. The CDR3 loop reads CASRLVPQGATEAFF. In DNA, the CDR3 is TGTGCCAGCAGGTTGGTACCACAGGGGGCCACTGAAGCTTTCTTT.

V usage is TRBV15 and J usage is TRBJ1-5; no definite D call. This CDR3 is built from 13 residues. V lost 3 bases and J lost 5, with 8 bases in between. Germline-derived CDR1 and CDR2 are LNHNV and YYDKDF (reference sequence). The CDR3 DNA sequence: TGTGCCACCAGCAGGGACTACTATCAGCCCCAGCATTTT. Translation: CATSRDYYQPQHF.

The rearrangement links TRBV13 to TRBJ2-7, with TRBD1 identical over 7 bases. The germline CDR1 and CDR2 sequences are PRHDT and FYEKMQ (reference sequence). This CDR3 is 16 amino acids long. After removal of 5 bases from V and 5 bases from J, the junction contained 15 bases not matched to a gene. CDR3 DNA sequence: TGTGCCAGCAGCCGGCGAAACAGGGGTTCCCGCGACGAGCAGTACTTC. Translation gives CASSRRNRGSRDEQYF. Supplemented by reference TRBV13 and TRBJ2-7, the full variable domain reads AAGVIQSPRHLIKEKRETATLKCYPIPRHDTVYWYQQGPGQDPQFLISFYEKMQSDKGSIPDRFSAQQFSDYHSELNMSSLELGDSALYFCASSRRNRGSRDEQYFGPGTRLTVT.

A few counts support this clone. V is TRBV27 and J is TRBJ1-5; D gene unclear. CDR3 size: 13 residues. Germline CDR1 and CDR2: MNHEY and SMNVEV (reference sequence). Trimming pared 6 bases from V and 6 bases from J, leaving 12 bases between. The CDR3 DNA reads TGTGCCAGCAGAGGTGGGCTAGGTCAGCCCCAGCATTTT. As protein: CASRGGLGQPQHF.

CDR3 in amino acids: CASTLRGGGRDTQYF. As DNA, the CDR3 is TGTGCCAGCACCCTTAGGGGGGGCGGGAGGGATACGCAGTATTTT. V and J are TRBV7-2 and TRBJ2-3; 8 nucleotides match TRBD2. The junction had 12 bases not matched to a gene; V was cut back by 7 bases and J by 6 bases. This CDR3 is 15 amino acids long. The V gene's germline CDR1 is SGHTA and CDR2 FQGNSA.

This chain joins TRBV28 and TRBJ2-1; D tentatively reads TRBD1 or TRBD2 (5 bases each). Germline CDR1 and CDR2: MDHEN and SYDVKM. Trimming removed 5 bases from V and 12 bases from J, with 26 bases in between. The CDR3 spans 16 residues. The CDR3 loop is CASSVRDPGRPVGQFF. In nucleotides, the CDR3 is TGTGCCAGCAGTGTCCGGGACCCAGGCAGGCCGGTTGGGCAGTTCTTC.

The genes are TRBV29-1 and TRBJ2-3; D gene uncertain. The germline V gene encodes CDR1 SQVTM and CDR2 ANQGSEA. Trimming took off 4 bases at V and 0 bases at J, with 11 bases between the two ends. The CDR3 is 14 residues long. The CDR3 DNA reads as TGCAGCGTTGTGTGGGCCTCTAGCACAGATACGCAGTATTTT. It specifies CSVVWASSTDTQYF.

This clone occurred once. The chain carries TRBV7-2 and TRBJ2-7; 8 bases are shared with TRBD1. Germline V gives CDR1 SGHTA, CDR2 FQGNSA. The junction had 4 bases not matched to a gene; V was cut back by 4 bases and J by 2 bases. The CDR3 spans 14 residues. The CDR3: CASSSRTGPYEQYF. The CDR3 coding sequence is TGTGCCAGCAGCTCTCGGACAGGGCCCTACGAGCAGTACTTC.

This rearrangement joins TRBV11-2 to TRBJ2-7, with D perhaps TRBD2 (6 bases). Per germline, CDR1 SGHAT and CDR2 FQNNGV. The CDR3 spans 13 residues. Deletions cut 3 bases from V and 3 bases from J, with 9 bases between. CDR3 sequence: CASSFGGNYEQYV. The CDR3 DNA follows: TGTGCCAGCAGCTTTGGCGGGAACTACGAGCAGTACGTC.

V usage is TRBV9 and J usage is TRBJ2-5; TRBD2 aligns across 15 bases. Trimming took 0 bases from V and 5 from J; bases not matched to a gene: 11. The V gene's germline CDR1 is SGDLS and CDR2 YYNGEE. This CDR3 contains 19 residues. The CDR3 loop is CASSVGGLAGGYLRETQYF. The CDR3 nucleotides are TGTGCCAGCAGCGTAGGAGGACTAGCGGGGGGGTACCTCCGTGAGACCCAGTACTTC.

The CDR3 DNA follows: TGTGCCACCGGGACGGTCAACTATGGCTACACCTTC. This encodes CATGTVNYGYTF. The rearrangement links TRBV19 to TRBJ1-2; TRBD1 might be the D (5 bases). The CDR3 extends over 12 amino acids. Trimming shortened V by 10 bases and J by 2 bases, and 11 bases separated the two germline ends. Germline assignment: CDR1 LNHDA and CDR2 SQIVND (reference sequence). Combining the CDR3 with reference TRBV19 and TRBJ1-2 gives the whole variable domain DGGITQSPKYLFRKEGQNVTLSCEQNLNHDAMYWYRQDPGQGLRLIYYSQIVNDFQKGDIAEGYSVSREKKESFPLTVTSAQKNPTAFYLCATGTVNYGYTFGSGTRLTVV.

The genes are TRBV4-3 and TRBJ2-1; 7 bases are shared with TRBD1. Germline CDR1 is LGHNA and CDR2 is YSLEER. There are 13 residues in the CDR3. J was trimmed by 13 bases and V by 0 bases; bases with no gene match: 6. CDR3 nucleotide sequence: TGCGCCAGCAGCCAAGAAGAGACAGGGCAACAGTTCTTC. It encodes CASSQEETGQQFF.

This chain uses TRBV30 with TRBJ2-5; possibly TRBD2 for D (5 bases). V was cut by 5 bases and J by 7 bases, with 11 bases left in between. The CDR3 runs 11 residues. CDR1 and CDR2 from the germline V gene are GTSNPN and SVGIG (reference sequence). In DNA, the CDR3 is TGTGCCTGGGCCCGCGGAGGGACCCAGTACTTC. Translating it yields CAWARGGTQYF.

This chain joins TRBV30 and TRBJ1-5, with TRBD1 matching over 10 bases. The CDR3 extends over 14 amino acids. The germline V gene encodes CDR1 GTSNPN and CDR2 SVGIG (reference sequence). The J segment lost 9 bases and the V segment lost 1 base, leaving 6 bases of the junction unmatched. CDR3 protein: CAWSGGQGKRPQHF. The CDR3 DNA reads TGTGCCTGGAGTGGGGGACAGGGGAAGCGGCCCCAGCATTTT.

The chain carries TRBV27 and TRBJ1-1, with a possible D match to TRBD1 (5 bases). The germline V gene encodes CDR1 MNHEY and CDR2 SMNVEV (reference sequence). This CDR3 region has 13 residues. The V end lost 2 bases, the J end lost 4 bases, and 8 bases lay between the germline ends. The CDR3 reads CASSLRGGTEAFF. CDR3 bases: TGTGCCAGCAGTTTAAGGGGAGGCACTGAAGCTTTCTTT.

This chain links TRBV5-1 with TRBJ2-2; D not resolved. Germline V lookup: CDR1 SGHRS, CDR2 YFSETQ. CDR3 size: 17 residues. The germline V and J ends were trimmed by 0 bases and 2 bases, with 14 bases remaining between them. For the CDR3, the DNA is TGCGCCAGCAGCTTGGCAACATCTTACAGAAACACCGGGGAGCTGTTTTTT. This encodes CASSLATSYRNTGELFF.

J is TRBJ2-1 and V is TRBV19; D call uncertain. Trimming removed 11 bases at V and 4 bases at J, with 15 bases between. This CDR3 has 13 residues. CDR1 is LNHDA and CDR2 is SQIVND in the germline V gene (reference sequence). The DNA of the CDR3 is TGTGCCTGCCGGTGGGGTCAGTACAATGAGCAGTTCTTC. Protein: CACRWGQYNEQFF.

The chain employs TRBV7-6 and TRBJ2-4; weak D call: TRBD1 (5 bases). Germline values: CDR1 SGHVS, CDR2 FNYEAQ. CDR3 length equals 18 residues. With 5 bases removed from V and 0 bases from J, the gap between germline ends came to 20 bases. In nucleotides, the CDR3 is TGTGCCAGCAGCCCTAGGGGCCATATCCCCCTAGCCAAAAACATTCAGTACTTC. This codes for CASSPRGHIPLAKNIQYF. The full variable domain, in which reference TRBV7-6 and TRBJ2-4 provide the parts outside the CDR3, is GAGVSQSPRYKVTKRGQDVALRCDPISGHVSLYWYRQALGQGPEFLTYFNYEAQQDKSGLPNDRFSAERPEGSISTLTIQRTEQRDSAMYRCASSPRGHIPLAKNIQYFGAGTRLSVL.

CDR3 loop: CATSRVAGSKGELFF. CDR3 coding DNA: TGTGCCACCAGCAGAGTCGCGGGTTCAAAGGGGGAGCTGTTTTTT. J is TRBJ2-2 and V is TRBV15, with D possibly TRBD2 on 5 matching bases. Per germline, CDR1 LNHNV and CDR2 YYDKDF (reference sequence). Trimming removed 1 base at V and 8 bases at J, with 14 bases between. The CDR3 has 15 amino acids.

The chain recombines TRBV7-2 with TRBJ2-3; possible D gene TRBD1, 6 bases. This CDR3 has 14 amino acids. Germline V gene lookup returns CDR1 SGHTA and CDR2 FQGNSA. V shed 2 bases and J shed 5 bases, with 11 bases lying between them. The CDR3 reads CASSLLQGVDTQYF. The CDR3 nucleotides read TGTGCCAGCAGCTTATTACAGGGCGTAGATACGCAGTATTTT.

This clone was seen once. This chain uses TRBV2 with TRBJ2-7; 11 positions agree with TRBD2. The CDR3 loop spans 15 amino acids. Germline loops: CDR1 SNHLY, CDR2 FYNNEI. V shed 4 bases, J shed 4 bases, and the junction held 6 bases outside the gene matches. The CDR3 DNA is TGTGCCAGCAGTGGCGCGGGACTAGCGGTATACGAGCAGTACTTC. Residues: CASSGAGLAVYEQYF.

This clone was seen only once. The rearrangement links TRBV23-1 to TRBJ2-7, with D tentatively TRBD2 (6 bases). TRBV23-1 carries the ORF label, with uncertain function. Trimming left V 2 bases short and J 3 bases short, with 17 bases between. The length of the CDR3 is 16 residues. The CDR3 bases are TGCGCCAGCAGTCAAATTCGGGGGTTCCCCCTCTACGAGCAGTACGTC. It encodes CASSQIRGFPLYEQYV.

J is TRBJ1-2 and V is TRBV18; 7 bases fit TRBD1. This CDR3 is built from 16 residues. The junction had 15 bases not matched to a gene; V was cut back by 5 bases and J by 6 bases. The germline CDR1 and CDR2 sequences are KGHSH and LQKENI. CDR3 sequence reads: CASSTTGTATSDGYTF. The CDR3 region has the DNA TGTGCCAGCTCAACTACCGGGACAGCGACGAGTGATGGCTACACCTTC. The full variable domain, with the rest looked up from reference TRBV18 and TRBJ1-2, is NAGVMQNPRHLVRRRGQEARLRCSPMKGHSHVYWYRQLPEEGLKFMVYLQKENIIDESGMPKERFSAEFPKEGPSILRIQQVVRGDSAAYFCASSTTGTATSDGYTFGSGTRLTVV.

This clone was found once. CDR3 in DNA: TGTGCCAGCAGGGCCCACCAAGGGGAGACCCAGTACTTC. Residues: CASRAHQGETQYF. The rearrangement links TRBV28 to TRBJ2-5; no clear D gene. V was trimmed by 6 bases and J by 5 bases, leaving 13 bases between them. The CDR3 totals 13 residues. Germline CDR1 reads MDHEN; CDR2 reads SYDVKM.